These T cell receptor beta chains were read from a single sample in a study of T cell responses to AZD1222 COVID-19 vaccine. The method was immunoSEQ multiplex PCR; TCRdb's version includes in-frame clones alone and lacks a portion of them. Found here are about 84,000 clones, 80% to 90% of them singletons; the top ten hold roughly 12%. This material consisted of peripheral blood, taken 28 days after the second AZD1222 dose. The receptors stem from an adult who received the AZD1222 COVID-19 vaccine. The CDR3 runs from the conserved cysteine through the conserved F or W. The D gene is left open where the match is weak. Not every row has a clone size; where given, it reads once, few, many or a size class.

CDR3 DNA | CDR3 protein | J gene | CDR3 length | V gene | D gene | clone size
TGCGCCAGCAGCCCCTCGGAGGACATTGAATGGGGAAAACTGTTTTTT | CASSPSEDIEWGKLFF | TRBJ1-4 | 16 | TRBV4-1 | NA | NA
TGTGCCAGCAGTTACGCAGGGACTAGCGGGTATTTT | CASSYAGTSGYF | TRBJ2-3 | 12 | TRBV6-2/TRBV6-3 | TRBD2 | few
TGCGCCAGCAGCCCGATCGTAGCGGGATCGTACAATGAGCAGTTCTTC | CASSPIVAGSYNEQFF | TRBJ2-1 | 16 | TRBV5-1 | TRBD2 | few
TGTGCCACCTCCGGGCGGCCAGGGGAGACCCAGTACTTC | CATSGRPGETQYF | TRBJ2-5 | 13 | TRBV7-2 | NA | NA
TGTGCCAGCAGCTTACAGGGTCACACTGAAGCTTTCTTT | CASSLQGHTEAFF | TRBJ1-1 | 13 | TRBV5-5 | NA | NA
TGTGCCAGCAGCTGGACAGGGGGCGCGGGAGAGCAGTACTTC | CASSWTGGAGEQYF | TRBJ2-7 | 14 | TRBV7-3 | TRBD1 | NA
TGTGCCAGCAGCTTAGGTCAGGGCACTGAAGCTTTCTTT | CASSLGQGTEAFF | TRBJ1-1 | 13 | TRBV7-3 | NA | NA
TGTGCCAGCAGCTTGACGGGACGCTGGGGAGAGACCCAGTACTTC | CASSLTGRWGETQYF | TRBJ2-5 | 15 | TRBV7-9 | NA | NA
TGTGCCAGCAGTTACTCGACTTCGGGGGACACTGAAGCTTTCTTT | CASSYSTSGDTEAFF | TRBJ1-1 | 15 | TRBV6-5 | NA | NA
TGTGCCAGCAGCCGACTAGCGGGAAAGGACGGGCAGTACTTC | CASSRLAGKDGQYF | TRBJ2-7 | 14 | TRBV7-9 | TRBD2 | NA
TGTGCCAGCAGTAAGACCGACCGGCTCGCCCACACTGAAGCTTTCTTT | CASSKTDRLAHTEAFF | TRBJ1-1 | 16 | TRBV27 | NA | NA
TGTGCCAGCAGCGTAGGTGGGAGTGGGAGAACTGAAGCTTTCTTT | CASSVGGSGRTEAFF | TRBJ1-1 | 15 | TRBV9 | NA | NA
TGTGCCAGTTTGAGGGACAGATCTGTCCCTGAAGCTTTCTTT | CASLRDRSVPEAFF | TRBJ1-1 | 14 | TRBV19 | TRBD1 | NA
TGTGCCAGCAGCTCGACAGGGCGAAATCAGCCCCAGCATTTT | CASSSTGRNQPQHF | TRBJ1-5 | 14 | TRBV3-1/TRBV3-2 | TRBD1 | NA
TGTGCCAGCAGTTTGCCGGGACAAAGCGGGCAGTACTTC | CASSLPGQSGQYF | TRBJ2-7 | 13 | TRBV6-5 | NA | NA
TGTGCCAGCAGTTACACCTCGGGACAGAACTACGAGCAGTACTTC | CASSYTSGQNYEQYF | TRBJ2-7 | 15 | TRBV6-5 | TRBD1 | NA
TGTGCCAGCAGCTTCCGAGTTACTCAGGACAGGGTTGCCGAAGCTTTCTTT | CASSFRVTQDRVAEAFF | TRBJ1-1 | 17 | TRBV11-3 | TRBD1 | NA
TGTGCCAGCAGCGTAGCTGGGGGGGGAAGAGAGACCCAGTACTTC | CASSVAGGGRETQYF | TRBJ2-5 | 15 | TRBV9 | TRBD2 | NA
TGTGCCAGTAGTATTGCCCGGACAGGCGAAACTGAAGCTTTCTTT | CASSIARTGETEAFF | TRBJ1-1 | 15 | TRBV19 | TRBD1 | few
TGTGCCAGTAAACTACTTCCGGGCGGGAGGGCCAGCACAGATACGCAGTATTTT | CASKLLPGGRASTDTQYF | TRBJ2-3 | 18 | TRBV2 | TRBD2 | NA
TGTGCCAGCAGCTTAGCGGGGCTATATGGCTACACCTTC | CASSLAGLYGYTF | TRBJ1-2 | 13 | TRBV7-2 | NA | NA
TGTGCCAGCAGCTTAGTTGGCAGAGCTGGAAACACCATATATTTT | CASSLVGRAGNTIYF | TRBJ1-3 | 15 | TRBV11-3 | NA | NA
TGTGCCAGCAGCTTGTTACGGACTAACTATGGCTACACCTTC | CASSLLRTNYGYTF | TRBJ1-2 | 14 | TRBV5-5 | NA | NA
TGTGCCACCAGTGATTGGAGGGATTGGGGGAAAGATTCACCCCTCCACTTT | CATSDWRDWGKDSPLHF | TRBJ1-6 | 17 | TRBV24-1 | NA | NA
TGTGCCAGCAGACCACTCCAGGGCTTCACCGGGCAGTACTTC | CASRPLQGFTGQYF | TRBJ2-7 | 14 | TRBV2 | NA | NA
TGTGCCAGCACCCCTCCGAGCTCCTACGAGCAGTACTTC | CASTPPSSYEQYF | TRBJ2-7 | 13 | TRBV6-5 | NA | NA
TGTGCCAGCAGCAACAGGGTAGATACGCAGTATTTT | CASSNRVDTQYF | TRBJ2-3 | 12 | TRBV11-2 | NA | NA
TGTGCCAGCAGCGACTCTAGTGAGGGGCCGTATTTT | CASSDSSEGPYF | TRBJ2-3 | 12 | TRBV9 | NA | NA
TGTGCCAGCAGCTTGCCGGGGGCGAGGGAGGCCCAGTACTTC | CASSLPGAREAQYF | TRBJ2-5 | 14 | TRBV5-4 | NA | NA
TGTGCCAGTACCCGCGGCGGGCGGAGAAGCACAGATACGCAGTATTTT | CASTRGGRRSTDTQYF | TRBJ2-3 | 16 | TRBV19 | NA | once
TGTGCCAGCAGTTTGAGCGGGGAGCTGTTTTTT | CASSLSGELFF | TRBJ2-2 | 11 | TRBV12-3/TRBV12-4 | NA | once
TGTGCCAGCAGTTACCCCTTCGGACAGTCGACGGACCACGAGCAGTACTTC | CASSYPFGQSTDHEQYF | TRBJ2-7 | 17 | TRBV6-2/TRBV6-3 | NA | NA
TGTGCTAGCAGCTTGGACAGGCAAGAGACCCAGTACTTC | CASSLDRQETQYF | TRBJ2-5 | 13 | TRBV7-7 | TRBD1 | NA
TGTGCCAGCAGCCATCCGGGACAGGTCTATGGCTACACCTTC | CASSHPGQVYGYTF | TRBJ1-2 | 14 | TRBV3-1/TRBV3-2 | TRBD1 | NA
TGTGCCAGCGTCGAATCCGGGCAGGGCGCAGATACGCAGTATTTT | CASVESGQGADTQYF | TRBJ2-3 | 15 | TRBV6-5 | NA | NA
TGTGCCAGCAGTTTATCAGTGATGGGGAGCGGGGAGCTGTTTTTT | CASSLSVMGSGELFF | TRBJ2-2 | 15 | TRBV27 | NA | many
TGCGCCAGCAGCCTCCGGACGGTCAAAAATTCACCCCTCCACTTT | CASSLRTVKNSPLHF | TRBJ1-6 | 15 | TRBV4-3 | NA | NA
TGTGCCAGCAGCTTTGGAGGGAAGTCCTACGAGCAGTACTTC | CASSFGGKSYEQYF | TRBJ2-7 | 14 | TRBV7-9 | NA | NA
TGTGCCAGCAGCCTAATCGTAGCCTCTGGAAACACCATATATTTT | CASSLIVASGNTIYF | TRBJ1-3 | 15 | TRBV7-2 | NA | few
TGTGCCAGCAGCGTAGAAGGCGCTCAGCCCCAGCATTTT | CASSVEGAQPQHF | TRBJ1-5 | 13 | TRBV7-9 | NA | NA
TGTGCCACCAGCCAGAAGCAGGGTATGAACACCATATATTTT | CATSQKQGMNTIYF | TRBJ1-3 | 14 | TRBV15 | NA | NA
TGTGCCAGCAGCGTAGAGGGGACTGGCACAGATACGCAGTATTTT | CASSVEGTGTDTQYF | TRBJ2-3 | 15 | TRBV9 | NA | NA
TGCGCCAGCAGCCAGGACAGGGGGTGGCATGAGCAGTTCTTC | CASSQDRGWHEQFF | TRBJ2-1 | 14 | TRBV4-1 | TRBD1 | NA
TGTGCCACCAAATTAGCGGGAGAGCAGTTCTTC | CATKLAGEQFF | TRBJ2-1 | 11 | TRBV24-1 | TRBD2 | NA
TGTGCCAGCAGTTACTCGCGGACAGGGTTTTCACCCCTCCACTTT | CASSYSRTGFSPLHF | TRBJ1-6 | 15 | TRBV6-5 | TRBD1 | NA
TGTGCCAGCAGCCCTTTCGGGAGGAATGAGCAGTTCTTC | CASSPFGRNEQFF | TRBJ2-1 | 13 | TRBV5-5 | TRBD2 | once
TGTGCCAGTAGTGAGCGGTACAATGAGCAGTTCTTC | CASSERYNEQFF | TRBJ2-1 | 12 | TRBV19 | NA | NA
TGTGCCAGCAGCTTAGGGACAACTAATGAAAAACTGTTTTTT | CASSLGTTNEKLFF | TRBJ1-4 | 14 | TRBV7-9 | NA | NA
TGTGCCAGCAGCCCTCTGATGGGCAATCAGCCCCAGCATTTT | CASSPLMGNQPQHF | TRBJ1-5 | 14 | TRBV4-2 | NA | few
TGTGCCAGCACCCTCCGGGATGGGGGGCTGGCTTTCTTT | CASTLRDGGLAFF | TRBJ1-1 | 13 | TRBV12-3/TRBV12-4 | NA | NA
TGTGCCAGCAGCTTAGGGGGACAGGGCCGCACTGAAGCTTTCTTT | CASSLGGQGRTEAFF | TRBJ1-1 | 15 | TRBV7-2 | TRBD1 | NA
TGTGCCAGCAGCCCCCAGCTCGTGGGCTACACCTTC | CASSPQLVGYTF | TRBJ1-2 | 12 | TRBV6-4 | NA | NA
TGTGCCAGCAGTTCGGGACAGGGAGGAAGTGGCTACACCTTC | CASSSGQGGSGYTF | TRBJ1-2 | 14 | TRBV28 | TRBD1 | NA